A selection of T cell receptor beta chains follows, all from one sample in a study of CD8+ T cells in alopecia areata. Produced via immunoSEQ multiplex PCR; TCRdb's table is partial and in-frame only. The data contain approximately 130,000 clones, 45% to 50% of them seen just once; the ten biggest clones take up 10%. Input material: NKG2D-low CD8+ T cells sorted from blood. The receptors stem from a human donor with alopecia areata. Each CDR3 is given without its conserved first and last residue. A D gene is named only where the DNA matches it firmly.

ASSLRGYTDTQY | NA | TRBJ2-3 | TRBV5-1
ALSDYGYT | NA | TRBJ1-2 | TRBV30
ASSPRGPGETQY | NA | TRBJ2-5 | TRBV28
ASRHTGLAVNIQY | TRBD2 | TRBJ2-4 | TRBV28
SVTHLDRGSETQY | TRBD1 | TRBJ2-5 | TRBV29-1
ASRLGEMNTEAF | NA | TRBJ1-1 | TRBV27
SATQGSGGYT | NA | TRBJ1-2 | TRBV29-1
STAGTGVHGYT | TRBD1 | TRBJ1-2 | TRBV29-1
SVPGLTTDTQY | NA | TRBJ2-3 | TRBV29-1
SVENSGNTGELF | NA | TRBJ2-2 | TRBV29-1
ASSFGAQQY | NA | TRBJ2-7 | TRBV27
ATSQGDSPLH | TRBD1 | TRBJ1-6 | TRBV27
AWSKDQPEAF | NA | TRBJ1-1 | TRBV30
SVEESGVTYEQY | NA | TRBJ2-7 | TRBV29-1
SVAGGGAHEQF | NA | TRBJ2-1 | TRBV29-1
AWSSPSGRINEQF | TRBD2 | TRBJ2-1 | TRBV30
ASSLEGDYGYT | NA | TRBJ1-2 | TRBV5-4
SVDDSGRVNEQF | TRBD2 | TRBJ2-1 | TRBV29-1
ASSSQQLRNEQF | NA | TRBJ2-1 | TRBV7-9
ASSPSPSPDTQY | NA | TRBJ2-3 | TRBV11-2
ASSPEVANAETQY | NA | TRBJ2-5 | TRBV19
ASSPDPGQGTDTQY | TRBD1 | TRBJ2-3 | TRBV4-3
SVEGDVRF | NA | TRBJ2-1 | TRBV29-1
AWTDPGPKQF | NA | TRBJ2-1 | TRBV30
SVETEDYEQY | NA | TRBJ2-7 | TRBV29-1
ASSPSGRSYEQY | TRBD2 | TRBJ2-7 | TRBV6-6
ASSGNYEQY | NA | TRBJ2-7 | TRBV7-9